Sequencing of this T cell receptor (beta chain) was carried out in a study of T cell changes during pregnancy in multiple sclerosis (dated by TCRdb to about 2019). A note on the overall study: In women with multiple sclerosis, the researchers looked at how the T cell repertoire shifted as pregnancy progressed.

Details on this clone: Its antigen is unknown. No much larger clone exists at a distance of one base, and base qualities are not known.

Libraries were built with the immunoSEQ multiplex PCR assay. TCRdb took this table from immuneACCESS and kept in-frame rearrangements with V and J called. Such tables lack part of the clones; where checked against another copy, unresolved V genes explain under half of the gap, and the rest is unexplained. Within this sample are around 36,000 clones, with over 75% of them counted one time only. More than 7% of the sample is held by the ten biggest clonotypes. The germline V gene (reference sequence) provides CDR1 LNHDA and CDR2 SQIVND. The CDR3 goes from the cysteine to the phenylalanine over 15 residues. Only the CDR3 DNA stays, 45 bases, in frame from base 1. Germline trimming amounts to 8 bases on V and 6 bases on J, with 10 as the count of junction bases outside the gene matches.

The chain is encoded by TRBV19 joined to TRBJ2-2; the central 9 bases match TRBD1. This material consisted of CD8+ T cells from peripheral blood mononuclear cells, taken before pregnancy. The receptor's source is a female donor with multiple sclerosis, enrolled in a pregnancy study. The CDR3 protein is CASCRDRVSAGELFF. The DNA sequence is given as TGTGCCAGTTGCCGGGACAGGGTTTCGGCCGGGGAGCTGTTTTTT.